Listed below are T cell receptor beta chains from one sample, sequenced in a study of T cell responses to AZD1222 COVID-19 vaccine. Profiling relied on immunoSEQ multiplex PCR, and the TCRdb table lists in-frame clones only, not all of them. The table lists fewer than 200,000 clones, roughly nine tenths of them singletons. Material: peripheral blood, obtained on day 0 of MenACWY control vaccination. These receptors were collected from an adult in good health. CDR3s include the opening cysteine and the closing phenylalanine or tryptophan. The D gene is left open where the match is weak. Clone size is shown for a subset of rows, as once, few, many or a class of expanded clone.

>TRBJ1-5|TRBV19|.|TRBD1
CASRGRGAGGNQPQHF
TGTGCCAGTAGGGGCAGGGGGGCAGGGGGCAATCAGCCCCAGCATTTT
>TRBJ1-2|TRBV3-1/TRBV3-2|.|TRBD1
CASSQRGQGAEGYTF
TGTGCCAGCAGCCAACGTGGACAGGGGGCGGAGGGCTACACCTTC
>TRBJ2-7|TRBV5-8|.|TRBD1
CASSLRDSYEQYF
TGTGCCAGCAGCTTGAGGGACAGCTACGAGCAGTACTTC
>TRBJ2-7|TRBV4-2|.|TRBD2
CASSQRIAGNEQYF
TGTGCCAGCAGCCAGAGGATAGCGGGAAACGAGCAGTACTTC
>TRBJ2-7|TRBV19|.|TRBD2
CASSAERGRAYEQYF
TGTGCCAGTAGTGCAGAGCGGGGACGCGCCTACGAGCAGTACTTC
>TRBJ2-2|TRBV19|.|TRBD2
CASSIVAGAYTGELFF
TGTGCCAGTAGTATAGTAGCGGGAGCTTATACCGGGGAGCTGTTTTTT
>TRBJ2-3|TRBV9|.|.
CASSVLSSSTDTQYF
TGTGCCAGCAGCGTACTATCGTCTAGCACAGATACGCAGTATTTT
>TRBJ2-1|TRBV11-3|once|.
CASSFSGYNEQFF
TGTGCCAGCAGCTTTAGCGGTTACAATGAGCAGTTCTTC
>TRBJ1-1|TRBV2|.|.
CASIIGGQNTEAFF
TGTGCCAGCATAATAGGTGGACAAAACACTGAAGCTTTCTTT
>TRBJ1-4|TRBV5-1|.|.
CASSSRRGTNEKLFF
TGCGCCAGCAGCTCCCGTCGGGGTACTAATGAAAAACTGTTTTTT
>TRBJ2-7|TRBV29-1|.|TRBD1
CSVASEGQGAEQYF
TGCAGCGTTGCGTCAGAGGGACAGGGAGCCGAGCAGTACTTC
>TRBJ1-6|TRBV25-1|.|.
CASSEWPGPLHF
TGTGCCAGCAGTGAATGGCCCGGACCCCTCCACTTT
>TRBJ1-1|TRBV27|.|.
CASSFFDNTEAFF
TGTGCCAGCAGTTTCTTCGACAACACTGAAGCTTTCTTT
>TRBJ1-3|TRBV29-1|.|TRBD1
CSVRTGSGNTIYF
TGCAGCGTAAGGACAGGGTCTGGAAACACCATATATTTT
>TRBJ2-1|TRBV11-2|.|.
CASSLEGRSYNEQFF
TGTGCCAGCAGCTTAGAAGGTAGATCCTACAATGAGCAGTTCTTC
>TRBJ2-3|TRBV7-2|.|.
CASSLGGTGWTDTQYF
TGTGCCAGCAGCTTAGGGGGAACAGGGTGGACAGATACGCAGTATTTT
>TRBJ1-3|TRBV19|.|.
CASTNPGHNSGNTIYF
TGTGCCAGTACCAACCCGGGACACAACTCTGGAAACACCATATATTTT
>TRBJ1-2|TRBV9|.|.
CASSVDSGNYGYTF
TGTGCCAGCAGCGTAGACTCGGGCAACTATGGCTACACCTTC
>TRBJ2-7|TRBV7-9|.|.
CASSPRDLTHEQYF
TGTGCCAGCAGCCCCCGGGACCTGACCCACGAGCAGTACTTC
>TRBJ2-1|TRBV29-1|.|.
CSVEGFRTYNEQFF
TGCAGCGTTGAAGGATTCAGGACGTACAATGAGCAGTTCTTC
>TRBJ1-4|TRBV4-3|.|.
CASSHEQGRKKLFF
TGCGCCAGCAGCCACGAACAGGGTAGGAAAAAACTGTTTTTT
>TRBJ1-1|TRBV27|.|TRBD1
CASSTTTGAKTTEAFF
TGTGCCAGCAGCACGACGACAGGGGCAAAGACCACTGAAGCTTTCTTT
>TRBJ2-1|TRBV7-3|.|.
CASSLTPWIEQFF
TGTGCCAGCAGCTTAACGCCCTGGATTGAGCAGTTCTTC
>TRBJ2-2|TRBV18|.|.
CASSPSPIGFGELFF
TGTGCCAGCTCACCGTCACCGATAGGTTTCGGGGAGCTGTTTTTT
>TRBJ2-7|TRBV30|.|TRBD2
CAWTPGGTSGTYEQYF
TGTGCCTGGACCCCCGGGGGGACTAGCGGTACCTACGAGCAGTACTTC
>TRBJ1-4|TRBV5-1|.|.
CASSFGDAKGKLFF
TGCGCCAGCAGCTTCGGCGACGCCAAAGGAAAACTGTTTTTT
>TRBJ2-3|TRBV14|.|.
CASSPPGRSTDTQYF
TGTGCCAGCAGCCCGCCGGGCCGCAGCACAGATACGCAGTATTTT
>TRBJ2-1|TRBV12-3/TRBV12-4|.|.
CASSQGALDEQFF
TGTGCCAGCAGCCAGGGAGCCCTCGATGAGCAGTTCTTC
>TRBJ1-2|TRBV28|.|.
CASSPYRYYGYTF
TGTGCCAGCAGTCCCTACAGGTACTATGGCTACACCTTC
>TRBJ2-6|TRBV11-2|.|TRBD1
CASSLEGTGGSGANVLTF
TGTGCCAGCAGCTTAGAGGGGACAGGGGGCTCTGGGGCCAACGTCCTGACTTTC
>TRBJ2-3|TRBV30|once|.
CAWSVGVRTDTQYF
TGTGCCTGGAGTGTAGGGGTAAGAACAGATACGCAGTATTTT
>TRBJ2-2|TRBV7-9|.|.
CASSLRGANTGELFF
TGTGCCAGCAGCTTAAGGGGCGCGAACACCGGGGAGCTGTTTTTT
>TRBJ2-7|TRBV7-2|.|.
CASSLVPSSYEQYF
TGTGCCAGCAGCTTAGTCCCTAGCAGCTACGAGCAGTACTTC
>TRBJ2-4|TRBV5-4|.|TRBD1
CASSLDVTGDIQYF
TGTGCCAGCAGCTTGGACGTGACAGGGGACATTCAGTACTTC
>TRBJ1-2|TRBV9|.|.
CASLGSQSYGYTF
TGTGCCAGCTTAGGAAGTCAGAGCTATGGCTACACCTTC
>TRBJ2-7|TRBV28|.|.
CASISVAGFGYEQYF
TGTGCCAGCATTTCCGTGGCGGGGTTCGGGTACGAGCAGTACTTC
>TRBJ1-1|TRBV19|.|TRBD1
CASEDRGWTEAFF
TGTGCCAGCGAGGACAGGGGTTGGACTGAAGCTTTCTTT
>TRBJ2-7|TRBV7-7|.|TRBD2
CASSSGLAGAYEQYF
TGTGCTAGCAGCTCGGGACTAGCGGGAGCGTACGAGCAGTACTTC
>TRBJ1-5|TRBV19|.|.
CASSIRAISNQPQHF
TGTGCCAGTAGTATACGGGCTATTAGCAATCAGCCCCAGCATTTT
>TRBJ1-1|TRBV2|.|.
CASRRGGAEAFF
TGTGCCAGCCGCCGAGGGGGGGCTGAAGCTTTCTTT
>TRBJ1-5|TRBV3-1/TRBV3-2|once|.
CASSQDVGSNQPQHF
TGTGCCAGCAGCCAAGACGTAGGTAGCAATCAGCCCCAGCATTTT
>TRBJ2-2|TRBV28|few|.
CASRTPGHNTGELFF
TGTGCCAGCAGGACCCCGGGACATAACACCGGGGAGCTGTTTTTT
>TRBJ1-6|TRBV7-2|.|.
CASSSSQPGKGNSPLHF
TGTGCCAGCAGCTCCTCCCAGCCGGGAAAGGGTAATTCACCCCTCCACTTT
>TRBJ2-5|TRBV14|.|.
CASSQGLGKVETQYF
TGTGCCAGCAGCCAAGGTCTAGGGAAGGTGGAGACCCAGTACTTC
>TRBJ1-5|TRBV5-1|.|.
CASSLMSGSNQPQHF
TGCGCCAGCAGCTTGATGAGCGGCAGCAATCAGCCCCAGCATTTT
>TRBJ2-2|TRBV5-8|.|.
CASSPVGGARGTGELFF
TGTGCCAGCAGCCCCGTAGGGGGGGCGAGGGGAACCGGGGAGCTGTTTTTT
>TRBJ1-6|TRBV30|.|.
CAWSVGLGTENSPLHF
TGTGCCTGGAGTGTAGGGCTCGGGACCGAGAATTCACCCCTCCACTTT
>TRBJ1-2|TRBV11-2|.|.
CASRQGTDYGYTF
TGTGCCAGCAGACAAGGGACGGACTATGGCTACACCTTC
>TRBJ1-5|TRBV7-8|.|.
CASSLDPARRNQPQHF
TGTGCCAGCAGCTTAGACCCGGCTAGACGCAATCAGCCCCAGCATTTT